This passage covers 27 T cell receptor beta chains from one sample sequenced in a study of T cell changes during pregnancy in multiple sclerosis. Sequenced by immunoSEQ multiplex PCR; TCRdb stores in-frame clones only, minus some. The sample holds about 34,000 clones; just over 90% are singletons and the top ten take under 15%. The specimen comprised CD8+ T cells from peripheral blood mononuclear cells, sampled in the first trimester of pregnancy. These receptor sequences come from a female donor with multiple sclerosis, enrolled in a pregnancy study.

On this clone itself: Other DNA sequences in the same sample also yield this CDR3. The rearrangement uses TRBV11-2 and TRBJ2-7; the match to TRBD1 covers 8 bases. The V and J ends lost 5 bases and 5 bases, in that order; junction bases with no gene match: 11. This CDR3 region has 15 residues. Germline assignment: CDR1 SGHAT and CDR2 FQNNGV. CDR3 sequence: CASSLTWQGADEQYF. As DNA, the CDR3 is TGTGCCAGCAGCCTCACATGGCAGGGGGCGGACGAGCAGTACTTC.

This sequence joins TRBV7-9 and TRBJ2-2, with D perhaps matching TRBD1 (5 bases). Deletions cut 3 bases from V and 3 bases from J, with 14 bases between. The germline CDR1 and CDR2 sequences are SEHNR and FQNEAQ (reference sequence). This CDR3 has 16 amino acids. The CDR3 here is CASSFTPGYDTGELFF. The CDR3, as DNA: TGTGCCAGCAGCTTTACACCAGGGTACGACACCGGGGAGCTGTTTTTT.

The chain joins TRBV7-9 to TRBJ2-7, with TRBD2 matching 9 bases. Germline lookup yields CDR1 SEHNR and CDR2 FQNEAQ (reference sequence). V shed 4 bases, J shed 6 bases, and the junction held 10 bases outside the gene matches. This CDR3 has 15 amino acids. CDR3 sequence: CASSSLIAGVGEQYF. The CDR3 DNA reads as TGTGCCAGCAGCTCCCTGATAGCGGGAGTTGGCGAGCAGTACTTC.

For this clone: Germline and junction disagree at one end, which may indicate a read error. V and J are TRBV7-9 and TRBJ2-1, with D possibly matching TRBD2 (5 bases). This CDR3 is 16 amino acids long. Germline loops: CDR1 SEHNR, CDR2 FQNEAQ (reference sequence). As DNA, the CDR3 is TGTGCCAGCAGTTTAGTACCTAGCCGCTCCTACAATGAGCAGTTCTTC. This sequence encodes CASSLVPSRSYNEQFF.

The J gene is TRBJ2-3, the V gene TRBV5-6, with 7 bases fitting TRBD2. The CDR3 spans 14 residues. The ends lost 4 bases at V and 5 bases at J; junction bases unmatched: 7. In germline, CDR1 is SGHDT, CDR2 YYEEEE. The CDR3 loop reads CASSISGSGDTQYF. CDR3 in DNA: TGTGCCAGCAGCATTAGCGGGTCGGGAGATACGCAGTATTTT. The full variable domain, rest sourced from reference TRBV5-6 and TRBJ2-3, is DAGVTQSPTHLIKTRGQQVTLRCSPKSGHDTVSWYQQALGQGPQFIFQYYEEEERQRGNFPDRFSGHQFPNYSSELNVNALLLGDSALYLCASSISGSGDTQYFGPGTRLTVL.

The chain joins TRBV21-1 to TRBJ1-5; TRBD1, the table's D call, was not compared with the DNA. TRBV21-1 is a recognized pseudogene. The CDR3 consists of 13 residues. The CDR3 DNA reads TGTGCCAGCCCCAGGGACACCTCGAAGCCCCAGCATTTT. This translates into CASPRDTSKPQHF.

The chain combines TRBV27 with TRBJ2-7, with 8 bases identical to TRBD2. The CDR3 extends over 13 amino acids. Germline V lookup: CDR1 MNHEY, CDR2 SMNVEV (reference sequence). Germline trimming cut 6 bases from V and 3 bases from J; bases unmatched to any gene: 4. The CDR3 nucleotides are TGTGCCAGCAGCCCACTAGCGGTCTACGAGCAGTACTTC. Translation gives CASSPLAVYEQYF.

This chain links TRBV19 with TRBJ2-2, with D hard to call. Trimming pared 2 bases from V and 1 base from J, leaving 5 bases between. The germline V gene has CDR1 LNHDA and CDR2 SQIVND (reference sequence). There are 14 residues in the CDR3. CDR3 in amino acids: CASSILKNTGELFF. The CDR3 coding sequence is TGTGCCAGTAGTATACTTAAGAACACCGGGGAGCTGTTTTTT.

The chain carries TRBV29-1 and TRBJ2-1; possibly TRBD2 for D (6 bases). The CDR3 extends over 13 amino acids. Trimming took off 3 bases at V and 10 bases at J, with 16 bases between the two ends. CDR1 and CDR2 (germline): SQVTM, ANQGSEA. The CDR3 loop reads CSVEPLASLEQFF. The CDR3 DNA sequence: TGCAGCGTTGAGCCTCTAGCGAGCCTCGAGCAGTTCTTC.

V usage is TRBV7-9 and J usage is TRBJ2-7, with D perhaps matching TRBD2 (5 bases). The CDR3 consists of 12 residues. The V gene's germline CDR1 is SEHNR and CDR2 FQNEAQ (reference sequence). Trimming pared 5 bases from V and 7 bases from J, leaving 12 bases between. The CDR3 DNA reads as TGTGCCAGCAGCGACGGAGGATTTGAGCAGTACTTC. It yields the protein CASSDGGFEQYF. Full variable domain (remainder filled in from reference TRBV7-9 and TRBJ2-7): DTGVSQNPRHKITKRGQNVTFRCDPISEHNRLYWYRQTLGQGPEFLTYFQNEAQLEKSRLLSDRFSAERPKGSFSTLEIQRTEQGDSAMYLCASSDGGFEQYFGPGTRLTVT.

V gene TRBV5-1 combines with J gene TRBJ2-7, with D perhaps TRBD2 (5 bases). Germline values: CDR1 SGHRS, CDR2 YFSETQ. Trimming removed 1 base from V and 5 bases from J, with 13 bases in between. The CDR3 loop spans 14 amino acids. The CDR3 nucleotides are TGCGCCAGCAGCTTGTTCCTCAGCGGTGACGAGCAGTACTTC. It is translated as CASSLFLSGDEQYF.

The CDR3 loop is CASTHLAGGYNEQFF. CDR3 DNA sequence: TGTGCCAGTACCCATCTAGCGGGGGGTTACAATGAGCAGTTCTTC. This chain uses TRBV19 with TRBJ2-1, with 11 bases fitting TRBD2. The CDR3 is made up of 15 amino acids. CDR1 LNHDA and CDR2 SQIVND come from the germline V gene (reference sequence). Trimming removed 7 bases from V and 4 bases from J; junction bases left unmatched: 6.

The chain is built from TRBV27 and TRBJ1-5; D perhaps matches TRBD1 (6 bases). Trimming pared 2 bases from V and 4 bases from J, leaving 12 bases between. Germline CDR1 MNHEY, CDR2 SMNVEV (reference sequence). The CDR3 is 15 residues long. CDR3 sequence (DNA): TGTGCCAGCAGTTTAGGGCCGGGACAAAATCAGCCCCAGCATTTT. It specifies CASSLGPGQNQPQHF.

The rearrangement uses TRBV7-8 and TRBJ2-1, with D perhaps TRBD2 (6 bases). Germline CDR1 reads SGHVS; CDR2 reads FQNEAQ. Trimming took off 1 base at V and 11 bases at J, with 15 bases between the two ends. CDR3 length equals 14 residues. DNA of the CDR3: TGTGCCAGCAGCTTAGGGGACCCCGGGGGAAAGCAGTTCTTC. Amino acid sequence: CASSLGDPGGKQFF.

Notes on this clone: One end of the junction fails to match germline, which may point to a read error. The chain is built from TRBV5-6 and TRBJ2-2; 14 bases are a match to TRBD2. CDR1 and CDR2 from the germline V gene are SGHDT and YYEEEE. This CDR3 region has 15 residues. CDR3 DNA: TGTGCCAGCAGATTGGGACTAGCGGGAGCCGGGGAGCTGTTTTTT. Translated, it gives CASRLGLAGAGELFF.

V gene TRBV13 combines with J gene TRBJ2-2, with no clear D. Germline loops: CDR1 PRHDT, CDR2 FYEKMQ (reference sequence). This CDR3 has 11 amino acids. The V and J ends lost 5 bases and 7 bases respectively, with 5 bases between them. CDR3 residues: CASSGLGELFF. CDR3 DNA: TGTGCCAGCAGCGGGCTCGGGGAGCTGTTTTTT.

Only one count was recorded for this clone. CDR3 protein: CASSEVSSYEQYF. As DNA, the CDR3 is TGTGCCAGCAGTGAAGTCAGCTCCTACGAGCAGTACTTC. The chain links TRBV14 to TRBJ2-7; the D is unclear. V gave up 6 bases and J gave up 0 bases, with 9 bases separating them. CDR1 and CDR2 (germline): SGHDN, FVKESK. This CDR3 spans 13 amino acids.

This clone was seen only a few times. The chain combines TRBV4-2 with TRBJ2-7; 9 bases are a match to TRBD2. Germline loops: CDR1 LGHNA, CDR2 YNFKEQ. V lost 2 bases, J lost 4 bases, and 6 bases stayed unmatched. The length of the CDR3 is 15 residues. The CDR3 DNA reads as TGTGCCAGCAGCCAAAAGGGACTAGCAGAGTACGAGCAGTACTTC. It is translated as CASSQKGLAEYEQYF.

This chain links TRBV13 with TRBJ1-5; D perhaps matches TRBD1 (6 bases). The CDR3 consists of 14 residues. V gave up 6 bases and J gave up 6 bases, with 15 bases separating them. Germline CDR1 reads PRHDT; CDR2 reads FYEKMQ (reference sequence). CDR3 loop: CASSFRGARQPQHF. CDR3 coding DNA: TGTGCCAGCAGTTTCAGGGGAGCCCGTCAGCCCCAGCATTTT.

This clone has just one count. The chain couples TRBV4-1 to TRBJ2-1, with D maybe TRBD2 (6 bases). The CDR3 runs 15 residues. Germline V gene sequence: CDR1 MGHRA, CDR2 YSYEKL. Trimming stripped 3 bases from V and 3 bases from J, with 12 bases between. The CDR3 nucleotides are TGCGCCAGCAGCCACAGGACCGGGGGCTACAATGAGCAGTTCTTC. This encodes CASSHRTGGYNEQFF.

The chain carries TRBV28 and TRBJ2-7; weak D call: TRBD2 (6 bases). This CDR3 has 13 residues. The V gene's germline CDR1 is MDHEN and CDR2 SYDVKM. V was cut by 7 bases and J by 0 bases, with 10 bases left in between. The CDR3 spells CASTWEASYEQYF. Here the CDR3 DNA reads TGTGCCAGCACGTGGGAGGCCTCCTACGAGCAGTACTTC.

Only one count was recorded for this clone. This chain connects TRBV5-6 to TRBJ2-7; D unresolved. CDR1 and CDR2 (germline): SGHDT, YYEEEE. The CDR3 has 15 amino acids. V was shortened by 0 bases and J by 3 bases, with 13 bases between the two germline ends. The CDR3 is CASSLGLQNDYEQYF. In DNA form, the CDR3 reads TGTGCCAGCAGCTTGGGATTACAGAACGACTACGAGCAGTACTTC.

This chain uses TRBV6-1 with TRBJ2-3, with 10 bases fitting TRBD2. The CDR3 sequence is 18 residues long. The germline V gene has CDR1 MNHNS and CDR2 SASEGT. The V gene end was trimmed by 2 bases and the J gene end by 3 bases; junction bases not matched to a gene: 11. Here the CDR3 DNA reads TGTGCCAGCAGTGAAAGGTCTAGCGGGAGATTCGGAACAGATACGCAGTATTTT. Translated, it gives CASSERSSGRFGTDTQYF.

The chain couples TRBV28 to TRBJ1-5; D perhaps matches TRBD1 (5 bases). The germline gives CDR1 MDHEN, CDR2 SYDVKM. V lost 4 bases to trimming and J lost 0 bases, with 10 bases between them. The CDR3 spans 15 residues. The DNA for the CDR3 is TGTGCCAGCAGTTCGACAGAGTATAGCAATCAGCCCCAGCATTTT. As protein: CASSSTEYSNQPQHF.

The V gene is TRBV28, the J gene TRBJ2-7, with D possibly being TRBD1 (6 bases). V lost 6 bases and J 5 bases, leaving 23 bases between the germline ends. The CDR3 spans 16 residues. CDR1 is MDHEN and CDR2 is SYDVKM in the germline V gene. CDR3 DNA: TGTGCCAGCAGCTACACACTTACAGGGTTAAGCGACGAGCAGTACTTC. It encodes CASSYTLTGLSDEQYF.

This CDR3 is CASALRGPYYEQYF. DNA for the CDR3: TGTGCCAGCGCCCTCAGGGGACCTTACTACGAGCAGTACTTC. The chain joins TRBV27 to TRBJ2-7, with TRBD1 as a possible D gene (6 bases). The CDR3 length is 14 residues. From germline, CDR1 is MNHEY and CDR2 SMNVEV (reference sequence). Trimming removed 8 bases from V and 3 bases from J, with 17 bases in between.

V gene TRBV28 combines with J gene TRBJ2-7, with TRBD2 matching over 10 bases. The V segment lost 5 bases and the J segment 3 bases; nucleotides outside the gene matches: 4. Germline assignment: CDR1 MDHEN and CDR2 SYDVKM. This CDR3 has 14 amino acids. In nucleotides, the CDR3 is TGTGCCAGCAGTGGGACTAGCGCTTACTACGAGCAGTACTTC. It encodes CASSGTSAYYEQYF.